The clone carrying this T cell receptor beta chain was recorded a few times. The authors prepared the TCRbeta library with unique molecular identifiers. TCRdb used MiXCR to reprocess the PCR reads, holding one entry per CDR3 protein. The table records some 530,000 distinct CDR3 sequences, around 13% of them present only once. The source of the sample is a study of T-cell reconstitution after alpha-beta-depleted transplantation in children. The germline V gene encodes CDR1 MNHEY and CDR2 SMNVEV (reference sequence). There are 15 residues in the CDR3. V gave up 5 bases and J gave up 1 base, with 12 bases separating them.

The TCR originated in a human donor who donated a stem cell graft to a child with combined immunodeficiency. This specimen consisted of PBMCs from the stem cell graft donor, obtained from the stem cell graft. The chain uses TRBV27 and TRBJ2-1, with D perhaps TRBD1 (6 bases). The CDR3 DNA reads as TGTGCCAGCAGTGTGATACAGGGATCCTACAATGAGCAGTTCTTC. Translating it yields CASSVIQGSYNEQFF.